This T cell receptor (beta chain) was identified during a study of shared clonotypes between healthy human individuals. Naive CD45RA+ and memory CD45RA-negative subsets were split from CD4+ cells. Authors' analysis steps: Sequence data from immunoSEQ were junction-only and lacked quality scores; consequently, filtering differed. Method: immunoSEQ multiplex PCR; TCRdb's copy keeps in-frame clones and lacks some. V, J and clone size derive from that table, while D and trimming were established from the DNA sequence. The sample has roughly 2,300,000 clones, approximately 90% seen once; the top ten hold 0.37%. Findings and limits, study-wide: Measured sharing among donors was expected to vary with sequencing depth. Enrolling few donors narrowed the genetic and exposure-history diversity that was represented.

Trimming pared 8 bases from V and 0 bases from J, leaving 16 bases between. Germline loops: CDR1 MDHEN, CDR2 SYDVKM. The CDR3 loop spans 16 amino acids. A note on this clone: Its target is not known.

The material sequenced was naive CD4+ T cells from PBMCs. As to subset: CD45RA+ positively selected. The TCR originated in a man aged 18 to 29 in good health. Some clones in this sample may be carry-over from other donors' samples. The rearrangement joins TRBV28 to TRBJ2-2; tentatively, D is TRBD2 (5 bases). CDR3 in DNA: TGTGCCAGCCACCCCAGGACTTTCGCGAACACCGGGGAGCTGTTTTTT. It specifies CASHPRTFANTGELFF.